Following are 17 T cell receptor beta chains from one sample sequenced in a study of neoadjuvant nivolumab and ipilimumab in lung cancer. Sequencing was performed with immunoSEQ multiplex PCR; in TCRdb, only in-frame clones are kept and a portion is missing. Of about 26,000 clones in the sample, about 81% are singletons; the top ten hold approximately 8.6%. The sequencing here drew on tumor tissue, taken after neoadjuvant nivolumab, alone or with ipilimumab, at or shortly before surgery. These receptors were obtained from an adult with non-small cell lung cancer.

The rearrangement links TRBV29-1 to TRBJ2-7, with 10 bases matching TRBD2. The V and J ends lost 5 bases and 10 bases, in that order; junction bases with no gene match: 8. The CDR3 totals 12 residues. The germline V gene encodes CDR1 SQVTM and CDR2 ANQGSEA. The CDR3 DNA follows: TGCAGCGTTTTTGGAGCGGGAGGGCTACAGTACTTC. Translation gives CSVFGAGGLQYF.

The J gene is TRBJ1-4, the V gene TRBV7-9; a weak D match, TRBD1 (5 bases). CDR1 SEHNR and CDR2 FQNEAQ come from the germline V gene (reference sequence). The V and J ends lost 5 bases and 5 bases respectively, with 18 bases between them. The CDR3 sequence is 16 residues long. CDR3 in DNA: TGTGCCAGCAGCCCAACCCCCGGGACTGGGAATGAAAAACTGTTTTTT. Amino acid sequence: CASSPTPGTGNEKLFF.

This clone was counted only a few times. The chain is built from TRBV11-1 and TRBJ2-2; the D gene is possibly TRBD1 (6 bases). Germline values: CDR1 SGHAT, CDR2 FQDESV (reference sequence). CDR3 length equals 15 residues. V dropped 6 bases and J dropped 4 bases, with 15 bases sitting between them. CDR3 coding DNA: TGTGCCAGCAGTTTCGGCAGGGGCCTCACCGGGGAGCTGTTTTTT. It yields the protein CASSFGRGLTGELFF. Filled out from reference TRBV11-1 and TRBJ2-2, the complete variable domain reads EAEVAQSPRYKITEKSQAVAFWCDPISGHATLYWYRQILGQGPELLVQFQDESVVDDSQLPKDRFSAERLKGVDSTLKIQPAELGDSAMYLCASSFGRGLTGELFFGEGSRLTVL.

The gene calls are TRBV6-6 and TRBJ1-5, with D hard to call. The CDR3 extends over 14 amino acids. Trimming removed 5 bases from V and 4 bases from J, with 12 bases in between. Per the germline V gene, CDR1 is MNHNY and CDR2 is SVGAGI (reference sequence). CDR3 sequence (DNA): TGTGCCAGCAGTACACCATCGCTTAATCAGCCCCAGCATTTT. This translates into CASSTPSLNQPQHF.

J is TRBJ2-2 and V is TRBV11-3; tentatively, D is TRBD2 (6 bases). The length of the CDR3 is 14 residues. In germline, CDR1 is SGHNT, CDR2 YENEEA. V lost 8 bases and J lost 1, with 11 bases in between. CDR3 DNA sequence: TGTGCCAGCTCCGGCGGGGTGAACACCGGGGAGCTGTTTTTT. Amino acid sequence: CASSGGVNTGELFF.

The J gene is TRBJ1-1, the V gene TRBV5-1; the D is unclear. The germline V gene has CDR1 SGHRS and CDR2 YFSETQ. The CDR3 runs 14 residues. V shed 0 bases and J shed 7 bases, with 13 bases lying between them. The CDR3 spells CASSLAISRDEAFF. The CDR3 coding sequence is TGCGCCAGCAGCTTGGCTATCAGTCGCGATGAAGCTTTCTTT.

DNA for the CDR3: TGCGCCAGCAGCTTGGATCTAGCCAACTCCGGGGAGCTGTTTTTT. Translating gives CASSLDLANSGELFF. The chain couples TRBV5-1 to TRBJ2-2, with D perhaps TRBD2 (5 bases). Germline values: CDR1 SGHRS, CDR2 YFSETQ. CDR3 length equals 15 residues. V dropped 0 bases and J dropped 6 bases, with 12 bases sitting between them.

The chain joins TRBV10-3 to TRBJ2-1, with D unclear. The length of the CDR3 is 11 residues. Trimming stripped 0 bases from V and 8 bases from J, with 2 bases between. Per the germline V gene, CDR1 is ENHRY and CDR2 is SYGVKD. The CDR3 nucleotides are TGTGCCATCAGTGAGTCAGATGAGCAGTTCTTC. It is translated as CAISESDEQFF.

CDR3 loop: CASSLIGQGNEKLFF. CDR3 nucleotide sequence: TGTGCCAGCAGCTTGATCGGACAGGGTAATGAAAAACTGTTTTTT. The chain uses TRBV5-6 and TRBJ1-4; 8 bases are shared with TRBD1. There are 15 residues in the CDR3. The V gene end was trimmed by 1 base and the J gene end by 4 bases; junction bases not matched to a gene: 3. Germline CDR1 and CDR2: SGHDT and YYEEEE.

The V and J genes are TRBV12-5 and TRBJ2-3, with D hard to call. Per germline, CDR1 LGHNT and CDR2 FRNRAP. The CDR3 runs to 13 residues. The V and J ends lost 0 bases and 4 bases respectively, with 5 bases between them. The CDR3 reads CASGLVPPDTQYF. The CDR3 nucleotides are TGTGCTAGTGGTTTGGTCCCCCCAGATACGCAGTATTTT.

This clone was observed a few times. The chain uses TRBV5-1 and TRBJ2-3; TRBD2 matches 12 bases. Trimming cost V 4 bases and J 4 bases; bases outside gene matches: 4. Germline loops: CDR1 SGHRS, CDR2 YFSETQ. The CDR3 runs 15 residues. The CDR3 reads CASSVTSGSSDTQYF. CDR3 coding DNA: TGCGCCAGCAGCGTGACTAGCGGGAGTTCAGATACGCAGTATTTT. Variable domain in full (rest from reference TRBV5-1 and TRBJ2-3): KAGVTQTPRYLIKTRGQQVTLSCSPISGHRSVSWYQQTPGQGLQFLFEYFSETQRNKGNFPGRFSGRQFSNSRSEMNVSTLELGDSALYLCASSVTSGSSDTQYFGPGTRLTVL.

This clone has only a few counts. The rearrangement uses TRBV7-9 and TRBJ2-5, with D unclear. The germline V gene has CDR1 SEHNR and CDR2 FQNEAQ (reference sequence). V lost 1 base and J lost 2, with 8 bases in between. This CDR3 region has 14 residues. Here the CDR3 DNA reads TGTGCCAGCAGCTTAGTCGGGCGACAAGAGACCCAGTACTTC. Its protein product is CASSLVGRQETQYF.

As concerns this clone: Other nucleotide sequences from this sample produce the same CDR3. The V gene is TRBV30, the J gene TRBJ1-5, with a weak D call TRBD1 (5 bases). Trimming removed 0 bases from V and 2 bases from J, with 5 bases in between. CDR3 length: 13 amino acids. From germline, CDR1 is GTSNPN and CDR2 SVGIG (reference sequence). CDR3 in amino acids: CAWSVGGNQPQHF. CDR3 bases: TGTGCCTGGAGTGTGGGGGGCAATCAGCCCCAGCATTTT.

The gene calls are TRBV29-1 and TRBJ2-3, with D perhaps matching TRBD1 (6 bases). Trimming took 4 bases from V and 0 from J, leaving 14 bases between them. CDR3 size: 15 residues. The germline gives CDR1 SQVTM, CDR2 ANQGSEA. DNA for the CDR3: TGCAGCGTTGTATTAGGCAGGGGTAGCACAGATACGCAGTATTTT. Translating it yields CSVVLGRGSTDTQYF.

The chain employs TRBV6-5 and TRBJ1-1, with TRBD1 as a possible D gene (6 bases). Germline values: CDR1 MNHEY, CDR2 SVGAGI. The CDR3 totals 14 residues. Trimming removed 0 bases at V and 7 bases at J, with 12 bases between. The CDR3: CASSYSGTSSEAFF. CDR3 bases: TGTGCCAGCAGTTACTCGGGGACATCAAGTGAAGCTTTCTTT.

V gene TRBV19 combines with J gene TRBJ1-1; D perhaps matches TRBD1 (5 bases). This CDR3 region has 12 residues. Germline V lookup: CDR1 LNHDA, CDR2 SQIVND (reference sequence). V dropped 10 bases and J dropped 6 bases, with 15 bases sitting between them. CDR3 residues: CATDTEGAEAFF. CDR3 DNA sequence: TGTGCCACGGACACCGAAGGGGCTGAAGCTTTCTTT. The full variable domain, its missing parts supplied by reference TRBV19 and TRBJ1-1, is DGGITQSPKYLFRKEGQNVTLSCEQNLNHDAMYWYRQDPGQGLRLIYYSQIVNDFQKGDIAEGYSVSREKKESFPLTVTSAQKNPTAFYLCATDTEGAEAFFGQGTRLTVV.

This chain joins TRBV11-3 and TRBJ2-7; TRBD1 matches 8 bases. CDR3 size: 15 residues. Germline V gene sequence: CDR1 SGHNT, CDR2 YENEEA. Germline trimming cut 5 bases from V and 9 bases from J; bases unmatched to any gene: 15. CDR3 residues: CASSPLWTGKTGQYF. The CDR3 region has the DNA TGTGCCAGCAGCCCCCTCTGGACAGGGAAGACGGGGCAGTACTTC.